This is a list of T cell receptor beta chains from one sample in a study of shared clonotypes between healthy human individuals. Data came from immunoSEQ multiplex PCR; TCRdb stores just in-frame clones and leaves some out. The sample yields a few million clones, more than 85% seen once. The sequenced material came from naive CD4+ T cells from PBMCs. These receptor sequences come from a man aged 18 to 29 in good health. Some clones in this sample may be carry-over from other donors' samples. The CDR3 runs from the conserved cysteine through the conserved F or W. A D gene is named only where the DNA matches it firmly. The size of a clone is reported for some rows only, either as once, few or many, or as a class for expanded clones.

TRBJ2-7 | TRBD2 | once | TRBV4-1 | CASSQDPTSGRYEQYF | TGCGCCAGCAGCCAAGATCCGACTAGCGGTCGCTACGAGCAGTACTTC
TRBJ2-3 | TRBD2 | NA | TRBV29-1 | CSVAHRAGPMTSGPYRRYF | TGCAGCGTCGCCCACCGAGCGGGACCGATGACTAGCGGGCCCTACAGACGGTATTTT
TRBJ1-5 | NA | few | TRBV6-1 | CASSEARGSGPQPQHF | TGTGCCAGCAGTGAAGCGAGAGGGTCAGGGCCCCAGCCCCAGCATTTT
TRBJ2-4 | TRBD2 | NA | TRBV19 | CASSKTSSLNIQYF | TGTGCCAGTAGTAAGACTAGCTCTTTGAACATTCAGTACTTC
TRBJ2-2 | NA | NA | TRBV5-1 | CASSLMVSGNTGELFF | TGCGCCAGCAGCTTGATGGTTAGCGGAAACACCGGGGAGCTGTTTTTT
TRBJ1-5 | NA | NA | TRBV29-1 | CSVESSTGQPQHF | TGCAGCGTTGAATCCTCGACAGGCCAGCCCCAGCATTTT
TRBJ2-7 | NA | NA | TRBV9 | CASSPTPSYEQYF | TGTGCCAGCAGCCCCACACCGTCCTACGAGCAGTACTTC
TRBJ1-4 | NA | NA | TRBV29-1 | CSAGTPSQGVFF | TGCAGCGCGGGGACACCATCCCAAGGGGTGTTTTTT
TRBJ2-5 | NA | NA | TRBV7-9 | CASSPQLGGGETQYF | TGTGCCAGCAGCCCCCAACTAGGCGGAGGAGAGACCCAGTACTTC
TRBJ2-1 | TRBD1 | NA | TRBV19 | CASGDRARSYNEQFF | TGTGCCAGTGGCGACAGGGCGCGGTCCTACAATGAGCAGTTCTTC
TRBJ2-1 | TRBD2 | NA | TRBV10-3 | CASTGLAGVEIEQFF | TGTGCCAGCACGGGACTAGCGGGAGTCGAGATTGAGCAGTTCTTC
TRBJ1-6 | NA | NA | TRBV28 | CASRRGSSYNSPLHF | TGTGCCAGCAGAAGGGGGAGCTCCTATAATTCACCCCTCCACTTT
TRBJ1-1 | TRBD1 | NA | TRBV6-5 | CASTRPGGKNTEAFF | TGTGCCAGCACACGTCCAGGGGGCAAGAACACTGAAGCTTTCTTT
TRBJ2-5 | NA | NA | TRBV7-9 | CASSLFGQETQYF | TGTGCCAGCAGCTTATTTGGCCAAGAGACCCAGTACTTC
TRBJ2-7 | NA | NA | TRBV11-3 | CASSLGHQGEQYF | TGTGCCAGCAGCTTAGGACACCAAGGGGAGCAGTACTTC
TRBJ1-2 | TRBD1 | NA | TRBV29-1 | CSVEQGTGKYYGYTF | TGCAGCGTTGAGCAAGGGACAGGGAAATACTATGGCTACACCTTC
TRBJ2-1 | TRBD2 | NA | TRBV7-8 | CASSLNDHRLADQQFF | TGTGCCAGCAGCCTGAACGACCACCGACTAGCGGATCAACAGTTCTTC
TRBJ2-7 | TRBD2 | NA | TRBV28 | CASSLPGTSPYEQYF | TGTGCCAGCAGTTTACCCGGGACTAGCCCCTACGAGCAGTACTTC
TRBJ1-3 | NA | NA | TRBV5-1 | CASSLTSGLPSGNTIYF | TGCGCCAGCAGCTTGACAAGCGGTCTCCCCTCTGGAAACACCATATATTTT
TRBJ2-4 | NA | NA | TRBV27 | CASSTRTELAKNIQYF | TGTGCCAGCAGTACACGGACAGAGCTAGCCAAAAACATTCAGTACTTC
TRBJ2-3 | NA | NA | TRBV5-4 | CASSLPGGTDTQYF | TGTGCCAGCAGCTTGCCAGGGGGCACAGATACGCAGTATTTT
TRBJ2-7 | TRBD2 | NA | TRBV6-5 | CASSYSRASGRAEQYF | TGTGCCAGCAGTTACTCAAGGGCTAGCGGGAGGGCCGAGCAGTACTTC
TRBJ2-3 | TRBD2 | NA | TRBV2 | CASKIGSGRYTDTQYF | TGTGCCAGCAAAATTGGTAGCGGGAGATACACAGATACGCAGTATTTT
TRBJ2-3 | NA | once | TRBV5-6 | CASSALLDSTDTQYF | TGTGCCAGCAGCGCACTCCTGGATAGCACAGATACGCAGTATTTT
TRBJ1-5 | NA | NA | TRBV6-5 | CASSYSGVSNQPQHF | TGTGCCAGCAGTTACTCAGGGGTGTCTAATCAGCCCCAGCATTTT
TRBJ1-1 | NA | NA | TRBV27 | CASSFSRETEAFF | TGTGCCAGCAGTTTCAGCAGAGAAACTGAAGCTTTCTTT
TRBJ2-5 | TRBD2 | NA | TRBV2 | CASSVTGGRETQYF | TGTGCCAGCAGTGTGACGGGAGGGCGGGAGACCCAGTACTTC
TRBJ1-1 | NA | once | TRBV7-3 | CASSFSGVTEAFF | TGTGCCAGCAGCTTCTCAGGGGTCACTGAAGCTTTCTTT
TRBJ2-5 | NA | NA | TRBV5-1 | CASSLGTGETQYF | TGCGCCAGCAGCTTGGGGACGGGAGAGACCCAGTACTTC
TRBJ2-7 | TRBD1 | NA | TRBV7-2 | CASSRQGWVVNEQYF | TGTGCCAGCAGCAGACAGGGGTGGGTAGTGAACGAGCAGTACTTC
TRBJ2-7 | TRBD2 | NA | TRBV9 | CASSVGTSGIYEQYF | TGTGCCAGCAGCGTAGGAACTAGCGGGATCTACGAGCAGTACTTC
TRBJ2-5 | NA | NA | TRBV5-4 | CASSSTQETQYF | TGTGCCAGCAGCTCAACCCAAGAGACCCAGTACTTC
TRBJ2-5 | NA | NA | TRBV30 | CAWSGAKVEETQYF | TGTGCCTGGAGCGGGGCCAAGGTGGAAGAGACCCAGTACTTC
TRBJ1-1 | TRBD1 | few | TRBV5-1 | CASSITGGDTEAFF | TGCGCCAGCAGCATCACAGGGGGCGATACTGAAGCTTTCTTT
TRBJ2-3 | TRBD2 | NA | TRBV7-3 | CASSKGLAATDTQYF | TGTGCCAGCAGCAAGGGACTAGCGGCAACAGATACGCAGTATTTT
TRBJ2-7 | TRBD1 | NA | TRBV5-1 | CASRSRTGGLYEQYF | TGCGCCAGCAGGTCTCGGACAGGGGGATTGTACGAGCAGTACTTC
TRBJ1-5 | NA | once | TRBV5-1 | CASSLTGSGNQPQHF | TGCGCCAGCAGCTTGACGGGGTCTGGCAATCAGCCCCAGCATTTT
TRBJ2-6 | NA | NA | TRBV11-2 | CASSGPSGANVLTF | TGTGCCAGCAGCGGGCCCTCTGGGGCCAACGTCCTGACTTTC
TRBJ1-1 | TRBD1 | NA | TRBV5-1 | CASSSDRATEAFF | TGCGCCAGCAGCTCCGACAGGGCCACTGAAGCTTTCTTT
TRBJ2-1 | NA | NA | TRBV4-2 | CASSRGLTGNEQFF | TGTGCCAGCAGCCGGGGGTTGACGGGCAATGAGCAGTTCTTC
TRBJ2-4 | NA | NA | TRBV6-6 | CASSSSASLAKNIQYF | TGTGCCAGCAGCTCTAGCGCCAGCCTAGCCAAAAACATTCAGTACTTC
TRBJ2-2 | TRBD2 | NA | TRBV18 | CASSPVAGDTGELFF | TGTGCCAGCTCCCCCGTTGCGGGAGACACCGGGGAGCTGTTTTTT